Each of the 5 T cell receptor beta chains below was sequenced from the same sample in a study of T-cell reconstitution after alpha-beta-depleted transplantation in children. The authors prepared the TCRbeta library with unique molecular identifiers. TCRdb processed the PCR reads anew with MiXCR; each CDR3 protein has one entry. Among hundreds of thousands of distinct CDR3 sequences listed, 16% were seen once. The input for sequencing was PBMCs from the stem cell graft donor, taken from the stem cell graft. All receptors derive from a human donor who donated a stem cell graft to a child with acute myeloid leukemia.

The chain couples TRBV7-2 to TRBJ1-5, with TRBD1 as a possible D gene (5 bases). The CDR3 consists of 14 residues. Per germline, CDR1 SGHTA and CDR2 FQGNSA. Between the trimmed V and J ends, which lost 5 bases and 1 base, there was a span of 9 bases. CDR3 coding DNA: TGTGCCAGCAGCACGAGGGGAAGCAATCAGCCCCAGCATTTT. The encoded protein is CASSTRGSNQPQHF. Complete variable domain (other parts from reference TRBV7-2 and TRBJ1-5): GAGVSQSPSNKVTEKGKDVELRCDPISGHTALYWYRQSLGQGLEFLIYFQGNSAPDKSGLPSDRFSAERTGGSVSTLTIQRTQQEDSAVYLCASSTRGSNQPQHFGDGTRLSIL.

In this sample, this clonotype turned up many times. In DNA, the CDR3 is TGTGCCAGCACACTAGGAGGGGTCTCCTACGAGCAGTACTTC. It yields the protein CASTLGGVSYEQYF. J is TRBJ2-7 and V is TRBV12-3 or TRBV12-4, with D tentatively TRBD2 (6 bases). The V end was cut by 7 bases, the J end by 0 bases, with 13 bases between. The CDR3 runs 14 residues.

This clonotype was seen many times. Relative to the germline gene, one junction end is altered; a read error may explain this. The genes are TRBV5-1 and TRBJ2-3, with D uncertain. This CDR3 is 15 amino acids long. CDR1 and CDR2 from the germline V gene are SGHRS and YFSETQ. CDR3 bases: TGTGCCAGCAGCTTAGTGGGTAGGGGCACAGATACGCAGTATTTT. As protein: CASSLVGRGTDTQYF.

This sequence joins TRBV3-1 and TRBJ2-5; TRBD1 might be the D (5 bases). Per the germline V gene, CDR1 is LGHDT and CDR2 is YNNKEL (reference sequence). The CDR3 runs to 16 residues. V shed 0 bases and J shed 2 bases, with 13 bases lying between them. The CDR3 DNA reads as TGTGCCAGCAGCCAAGATGTGACAGAGCAACAAGAGACCCAGTACTTC. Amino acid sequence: CASSQDVTEQQETQYF.

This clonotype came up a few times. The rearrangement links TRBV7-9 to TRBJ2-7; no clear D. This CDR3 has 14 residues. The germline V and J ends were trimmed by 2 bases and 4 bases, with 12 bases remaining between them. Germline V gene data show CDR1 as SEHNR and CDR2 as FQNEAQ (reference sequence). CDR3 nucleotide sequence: TGTGCCAGCAGCTTAATGGGCACGACGTACGAGCAGTACTTC. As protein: CASSLMGTTYEQYF.